Below are 17 T cell receptor beta chains sequenced from a single sample in a study of human T cells and chemical hapten exposure. The time point: patch test 3, about 24 weeks after DPC sensitization. Treatment denoted: therapeutic diphenylcyclopropenone sensitization with weekly scalp DPC. TCRdb re-called the RACE reads through MiXCR, storing one row per CDR3 protein. This sample has 210,000 or so distinct CDR3 sequences, with approximately 26% found just once. Source: whole blood, taken in connection with sensitization to the hapten diphenylcyclopropenone (DPC). These receptors came from a woman aged 40 to 55 with alopecia areata. Some clones in this sample may be carry-over from other donors' samples.

The V and J genes are TRBV20-1 and TRBJ2-1; 8 positions match TRBD2. This CDR3 contains 14 residues. Germline assignment: CDR1 DFQATT and CDR2 SNEGSKA (reference sequence). The V segment lost 2 bases and the J segment 6 bases; nucleotides outside the gene matches: 6. Written as DNA, the CDR3 is TGCAGTGCTAGATTAGCGGGATCAGTCAATGAGCAGTTCTTC. This gives the protein CSARLAGSVNEQFF.

The chain employs TRBV12-3 or TRBV12-4 and TRBJ1-6; D is perhaps TRBD1 (5 bases). This CDR3 has 12 amino acids. Trimming shortened V by 5 bases and J by 12 bases, and 11 bases separated the two germline ends. This CDR3 reads CASSAQGGPLHF. DNA of the CDR3: TGTGCCAGCAGTGCTCAGGGAGGACCCCTCCACTTT.

The chain uses TRBV6-2 or TRBV6-3 and TRBJ2-5, with D perhaps matching TRBD2 (6 bases). V lost 8 bases to trimming and J lost 7 bases, with 17 bases between them. Germline V gene lookup returns CDR1 MNHEY and CDR2 SVGEGT. CDR3 length equals 13 residues. The CDR3 sequence is CASGRDRVGTQYF. CDR3 in DNA: TGTGCCAGCGGGCGGGACCGTGTTGGGACCCAGTACTTC.

The chain carries TRBV7-9 and TRBJ1-1; tentatively, D is TRBD1 (5 bases). The V gene's germline CDR1 is SEHNR and CDR2 FQNEAQ (reference sequence). This CDR3 region has 14 residues. V lost 4 bases and J 1 base, leaving 10 bases between the germline ends. CDR3 nucleotides: TGTGCCAGCAGCTCCCAGGGAACGAACACTGAAGCTTTCTTT. This codes for CASSSQGTNTEAFF.

This clonotype was found a few times. Sequence at one end of the junction differs from germline and may be a read error. The chain carries TRBV27 and TRBJ2-2; D remains ambiguous. Germline lookup yields CDR1 MNHEY and CDR2 SMNVEV (reference sequence). This CDR3 has 15 amino acids. CDR3 region: CVSSFRGLRAGELFF. The CDR3 nucleotides read TGTGTCAGCAGTTTCCGTGGGTTGAGAGCCGGGGAGCTGTTTTTT.

This chain links TRBV20-1 with TRBJ2-7, with D possibly TRBD1 on 5 matching bases. The V end was cut by 7 bases, the J end by 2 bases, with 18 bases between. Germline V CDR1 and CDR2: DFQATT, SNEGSKA (reference sequence). The CDR3 is 14 residues long. The CDR3, as DNA: TGCAGTGTCGCGAAGGGGCAGGGCGCCTACGAGCAGTACTTC. Its translation is CSVAKGQGAYEQYF.

Only a few counts were recorded for this clonotype. The chain uses TRBV6-2 or TRBV6-3 and TRBJ2-7, with TRBD1 matching 9 bases. Germline-derived CDR1 and CDR2 are MNHEY and SVGEGT. The CDR3 contains 15 residues. With 5 bases clipped from V and 5 bases from J, the junction kept 10 bases outside the gene matches. The CDR3 loop reads CASSTPTGGKNEQYF. In DNA form, the CDR3 reads TGTGCCAGCAGTACCCCGACAGGGGGAAAGAACGAGCAGTACTTC.

The chain joins TRBV25-1 to TRBJ2-3; 15 bases map to TRBD2. The CDR3 consists of 15 residues. Per the germline V gene, CDR1 is MGHDK and CDR2 is SYGVNS. V dropped 5 bases and J dropped 10; count of bases not matched to a gene: 7. CDR3 coding DNA: TGTGCCAGCAGTCCCCCGGGACTAGCGGGAGGTGCGCAGTATTTT. Translation: CASSPPGLAGGAQYF.

This chain uses TRBV5-1 with TRBJ2-3; D is unclear. Germline CDR1 SGHRS, CDR2 YFSETQ. Between the trimmed V and J ends, which lost 4 bases and 1 base, there was a span of 10 bases. The CDR3 extends over 14 amino acids. The CDR3 sequence: CASSASAGTDTQYF. As DNA, the CDR3 is TGCGCCAGCAGCGCTAGTGCAGGCACAGATACGCAGTATTTT. The variable domain in full, completed from reference TRBV5-1 and TRBJ2-3, reads KAGVTQTPRYLIKTRGQQVTLSCSPISGHRSVSWYQQTPGQGLQFLFEYFSETQRNKGNFPGRFSGRQFSNSRSEMNVSTLELGDSALYLCASSASAGTDTQYFGPGTRLTVL.

Concerning this clonotype: A single base separates this from a much larger clone, so it may be a read error. This chain links TRBV7-2 with TRBJ1-1; the match to TRBD1 covers 7 bases. The CDR3 covers 13 residues. The germline V gene encodes CDR1 SGHTA and CDR2 FQGNSA. CDR3: CVSSLDRATEAFF. DNA of the CDR3: TGTGTCAGCAGCTTAGACAGGGCCACTGAAGCTTTCTTT.

This clonotype came up a few times. The CDR3 spells CSARPTPGKDTQYF. The CDR3 DNA sequence: TGCAGTGCTAGACCCACCCCGGGAAAAGATACGCAGTATTTT. This chain joins TRBV20-1 and TRBJ2-3; D is possibly TRBD2 (5 bases). Germline CDR1 DFQATT, CDR2 SNEGSKA (reference sequence). V was pared by 2 bases and J by 5 bases, with 14 bases between. The CDR3 contains 14 residues.

This clonotype was observed many times. This chain connects TRBV6-5 to TRBJ1-1, with 10 bases matching TRBD1. V lost 8 bases to trimming and J lost 0 bases; unmatched junction nucleotides: 9. Looked up from germline, CDR1 is MNHEY and CDR2 is SVGAGI. The CDR3 runs 16 residues. The CDR3 DNA reads as TGTGCCAGCTCTCGGGACAGGGGTGCGTTGAACACTGAAGCTTTCTTT. Translating it yields CASSRDRGALNTEAFF.

CDR3 nucleotide sequence: TGTGCCAGCAGCGCCAGCCCGCTGACGGGGACTAACTATGGCTACACCTTC. This sequence encodes CASSASPLTGTNYGYTF. The J gene is TRBJ1-2, the V gene TRBV9; D remains ambiguous. Germline CDR1 SGDLS, CDR2 YYNGEE. Trimming took off 3 bases at V and 0 bases at J, with 18 bases between the two ends. This CDR3 is built from 17 residues.

V is TRBV12-3 or TRBV12-4 and J is TRBJ1-1; tentatively, D is TRBD1 (6 bases). Between the trimmed V and J ends, which lost 7 bases and 2 bases, there was a span of 14 bases. The CDR3 consists of 14 residues. The CDR3 loop reads CASNKRDTNTEAFF. The CDR3 DNA reads TGTGCCAGCAATAAGCGGGACACAAACACTGAAGCTTTCTTT.

This clonotype was picked up a small number of times. V usage is TRBV11-2 and J usage is TRBJ2-3, with D possibly being TRBD1 or TRBD2 (6 bases each). The CDR3 spans 16 residues. Trimming removed 6 bases from V and 3 bases from J, with 19 bases in between. Germline-derived CDR1 and CDR2 are SGHAT and FQNNGV. CDR3 in DNA: TGTGCCAGCAGGGCTAGGGGGTGGAGGGCTACAGATACGCAGTATTTT. This translates into CASRARGWRATDTQYF.

This clonotype has at least ten counts. The chain is built from TRBV4-3 and TRBJ1-1; D not resolved. CDR3 length: 15 amino acids. V lost 0 bases, J lost 1 base, and 9 bases lay in between. Germline V CDR1 and CDR2: LGHNA, YSLEER. CDR3 coding DNA: TGCGCCAGCAGCCAAGAGTGGGCCACGAACACTGAAGCTTTCTTT. Translated: CASSQEWATNTEAFF.

The genes are TRBV20-1 and TRBJ1-5; D unresolved. The CDR3 totals 13 residues. V lost 1 base to trimming and J lost 0 bases, with 4 bases between them. Per germline, CDR1 DFQATT and CDR2 SNEGSKA (reference sequence). The CDR3 DNA reads as TGCAGTGCTAGAGCAGATAGCAATCAGCCCCAGCATTTT. This encodes CSARADSNQPQHF.